This TCR beta chain was retrieved from a study of glioma-infiltrating T cells. Regarding this clonotype: Its antigen is not known. A read error may account for a junction end that differs from germline.

TCR alpha and beta CDR3 regions were amplified from RNA using iRepertoire nested multiplex PCR. TCRdb used MiXCR to reprocess the multiplex PCR reads, holding one entry per CDR3 protein. The sample lists 160,000 or so distinct CDR3 sequences, around 40% occurring once. Study conclusions and caveats: Tissue-blood divergence was below expectation in non-neoplastic patients, above in gliomas.

The CDR3 is made up of 18 amino acids. Germline CDR1 is SSHAT and CDR2 is FNYEAQ (reference sequence). The rearrangement uses TRBV7-7 and TRBJ2-1; 13 nucleotides match TRBD2. The receptor comes from a human donor with low-grade glioma or glioblastoma, undergoing nonglioma brain surgery, or in good health (not recorded which). What was sequenced was glioma tissue, nonneoplastic brain tissue, or PBMCs (not recorded which). The CDR3 here is CASSLLPRTSGRVHEQLF. The CDR3 DNA is TGTGCAAGCAGCCTCCTTCCGCGTACTAGCGGGAGGGTGCATGAGCAGCTCTTC.